The 22 T cell receptor beta chains below were found in one sample sequenced in a study of T cell responses to AZD1222 COVID-19 vaccine. The data were produced by immunoSEQ multiplex PCR, yet TCRdb's version contains in-frame clones alone and is incomplete. The sample has 100,000 to 150,000 clones; around 86% are singletons. This specimen was peripheral blood, taken on day 0 of AZD1222 vaccination. Source of these receptors: an adult in good health.

This clone was seen a few times. This chain connects TRBV6-1 to TRBJ2-3; 8 positions agree with TRBD1. Trimming removed 0 bases from V and 8 bases from J; junction bases left unmatched: 13. The CDR3 extends over 17 amino acids. CDR1 and CDR2 (germline): MNHNS, SASEGT. The CDR3 loop is CASSEAQTGAKGGTQYF. CDR3 sequence (DNA): TGTGCCAGCAGTGAAGCTCAGACAGGGGCCAAGGGAGGTACGCAGTATTTT.

This chain joins TRBV6-5 and TRBJ1-5; no definite D call. There are 14 residues in the CDR3. The germline CDR1 and CDR2 sequences are MNHEY and SVGAGI. With 1 base removed from V and 1 base from J, the gap between germline ends came to 5 bases. This CDR3 is CASSYLDSNQPQHF. As DNA, the CDR3 is TGTGCCAGCAGTTACTTGGACAGCAATCAGCCCCAGCATTTT.

This rearrangement joins TRBV25-1 to TRBJ1-5; D is possibly TRBD1 (6 bases). The CDR3 loop spans 16 amino acids. Germline V gives CDR1 MGHDK, CDR2 SYGVNS. Deletions cut 2 bases from V and 4 bases from J, with 15 bases between. The CDR3 reads CASSERGQGPNQPQHF. For the CDR3, the DNA is TGTGCCAGCAGTGAACGGGGGCAGGGCCCAAATCAGCCCCAGCATTTT.

This sequence joins TRBV5-4 and TRBJ2-3; TRBD2 matches at 9 bases. Germline CDR1 and CDR2: SGHNT and YYREEE (reference sequence). Trimming cost V 5 bases and J 6 bases; bases outside gene matches: 13. The CDR3 extends over 16 amino acids. The CDR3 nucleotides are TGTGCCAGCAGGACAGGCGGAGCGGGGGGTCTGGATACGCAGTATTTT. Protein product: CASRTGGAGGLDTQYF.

This clone was recorded once. The chain links TRBV6-5 to TRBJ2-7; a weak D match, TRBD2 (5 bases). The V end lost 3 bases, the J end lost 2 bases, and 14 bases lay between the germline ends. CDR3 length: 15 amino acids. Germline values: CDR1 MNHEY, CDR2 SVGAGI. Written as DNA, the CDR3 is TGTGCCAGCAGTTATGGTAGAGGGAAAGCCTACGAGCAGTACTTC. It yields the protein CASSYGRGKAYEQYF.

The chain joins TRBV2 to TRBJ2-3; TRBD2 matches at 9 bases. With V trimmed by 7 bases and J by 0 bases, 8 bases remained unmatched. CDR3 length: 16 amino acids. Germline CDR1 SNHLY, CDR2 FYNNEI. The CDR3 spells CASKERGAASTDTQYF. DNA of the CDR3: TGTGCCAGCAAGGAGCGGGGGGCGGCTAGCACAGATACGCAGTATTTT.

This chain joins TRBV18 and TRBJ2-5; perhaps TRBD2 as D (5 bases). Germline V CDR1 and CDR2: KGHSH, LQKENI. V was trimmed by 2 bases and J by 5 bases, leaving 6 bases between them. The CDR3 totals 12 residues. DNA of the CDR3: TGTGCCAGCTCACCAAGCGGTGAGACCCAGTACTTC. Translating it yields CASSPSGETQYF.

The chain combines TRBV11-3 with TRBJ2-1, with 10 bases identical to TRBD2. The V gene's germline CDR1 is SGHNT and CDR2 YENEEA. The CDR3 consists of 14 residues. V was pared by 5 bases and J by 5 bases, with 3 bases of the junction left unmatched. The chain's CDR3 is CASSAGLADNEQFF. The CDR3 DNA sequence: TGTGCCAGCAGCGCTGGACTAGCGGACAATGAGCAGTTCTTC.

This clone was observed a handful of times. The chain joins TRBV7-8 to TRBJ2-1; tentatively, D is TRBD1 (5 bases). The V gene's germline CDR1 is SGHVS and CDR2 FQNEAQ. The CDR3 loop spans 14 amino acids. Trimming left V 5 bases short and J 10 bases short, with 18 bases between. CDR3 in DNA: TGTGCCAGCAGCGCCCGGACCAGACCAGGGGAGCAGTTCTTC. Amino acids: CASSARTRPGEQFF.

This sequence joins TRBV7-9 and TRBJ2-2; no firm D call. In germline, CDR1 is SEHNR, CDR2 FQNEAQ (reference sequence). The CDR3 consists of 14 residues. The V end was cut by 4 bases, the J end by 2 bases, with 8 bases between. In nucleotides, the CDR3 is TGTGCCAGCAGCTCTAACGGAAACACCGGGGAGCTGTTTTTT. Amino acid sequence: CASSSNGNTGELFF.

The gene calls are TRBV9 and TRBJ2-2, with 7 bases identical to TRBD2. The V gene end was trimmed by 1 base and the J gene end by 5 bases; junction bases not matched to a gene: 8. CDR1 is SGDLS, CDR2 YYNGEE, per germline. The CDR3 has 16 residues. CDR3 protein: CASSVMGGIGTGELFF. The CDR3 DNA sequence: TGTGCCAGCAGCGTAATGGGAGGGATTGGTACCGGGGAGCTGTTTTTT.

This chain links TRBV28 with TRBJ1-4; 7 bases fit TRBD1. The CDR3 extends over 16 amino acids. The germline CDR1 and CDR2 sequences are MDHEN and SYDVKM. J lost 8 bases, V lost 5 bases, and 14 bases had no gene match. In DNA, the CDR3 is TGTGCCAGCAGTCTGATTCGGGACAGCCAAGGGGAAAAACTGTTTTTT. Its translation: CASSLIRDSQGEKLFF.

The genes are TRBV23-1 and TRBJ1-2; 7 bases agree with TRBD1. TRBV23-1 is assigned to the ORF class and has an uncertain function. The length of the CDR3 is 15 residues. Trimming removed 6 bases from V and 6 bases from J; junction bases left unmatched: 13. CDR3 loop: CASRAWAGGSNGYTF. The DNA for the CDR3 is TGCGCCAGCAGAGCCTGGGCAGGGGGGTCTAATGGCTACACCTTC.

This rearrangement joins TRBV2 to TRBJ1-1; D call uncertain. V was trimmed by 7 bases and J by 3 bases, leaving 12 bases between them. Per germline, CDR1 SNHLY and CDR2 FYNNEI. The CDR3 contains 13 residues. The CDR3 sequence is CASTPAEDTEAFF. The CDR3, as DNA: TGTGCCAGCACCCCTGCGGAGGACACTGAAGCTTTCTTT. Using reference TRBV2 and TRBJ1-1 for the parts outside the CDR3, the full variable domain is EPEVTQTPSHQVTQMGQEVILRCVPISNHLYFYWYRQILGQKVEFLVSFYNNEISEKSEIFDDQFSVERPDGSNFTLKIRSTKLEDSAMYFCASTPAEDTEAFFGQGTRLTVV.

This chain uses TRBV11-2 with TRBJ1-2; TRBD1 is a possible D gene (5 bases). The CDR3 spans 12 residues. CDR1 is SGHAT, CDR2 FQNNGV, per germline. Trimming cost V 5 bases and J 7 bases, with 11 bases left between them. DNA of the CDR3: TGTGCCAGCAGCCCTGGGGCATTTGGCTACACCTTC. Translation gives CASSPGAFGYTF.

The V gene is TRBV3-1 (or the pseudogene TRBV3-2), the J gene TRBJ1-1; TRBD1 might be the D (5 bases). The CDR3 is 16 amino acids. The germline V gene encodes CDR1 LGHDT and CDR2 YNNKEL (reference sequence). The ends were cut back, 2 bases at V and 1 base at J, with 14 bases in the middle. Here the CDR3 reads CASSQQLGGTNTEAFF. The CDR3 nucleotides read TGTGCCAGCAGCCAACAACTGGGGGGGACGAACACTGAAGCTTTCTTT.

The chain links TRBV7-7 to TRBJ2-5, with a tentative D call TRBD2 (5 bases). The V end was cut by 5 bases, the J end by 4 bases, with 14 bases between. CDR3 size: 14 residues. Germline V gene sequence: CDR1 SSHAT, CDR2 FNYEAQ (reference sequence). Here the CDR3 reads CASSQRAGGETQYF. The CDR3 coding sequence is TGTGCCAGCAGCCAACGGGCCGGAGGAGAGACCCAGTACTTC.

The chain joins TRBV5-1 to TRBJ2-2; maybe TRBD2 (5 bases). Deletions cut 0 bases from V and 0 bases from J, with 12 bases between. The CDR3 has 17 residues. From germline, CDR1 is SGHRS and CDR2 YFSETQ. The CDR3 loop reads CASSLDPIGANTGELFF. CDR3 sequence (DNA): TGCGCCAGCAGCTTGGACCCTATCGGGGCGAACACCGGGGAGCTGTTTTTT.

The chain couples TRBV27 to TRBJ2-7, with TRBD1 identical over 7 bases. This CDR3 is built from 15 residues. V was pared by 5 bases and J by 6 bases, with 13 bases of the junction left unmatched. Germline lookup yields CDR1 MNHEY and CDR2 SMNVEV (reference sequence). CDR3 sequence: CASSRLGTAPTEQYF. CDR3 coding DNA: TGTGCCAGCAGTCGCCTTGGGACAGCCCCGACCGAGCAGTACTTC.

The V call is TRBV21-1, the J call TRBJ1-5. TRBV21-1 is designated a pseudogene. The CDR3 totals 14 residues. The CDR3 DNA follows: TGTGCCAGCAGCCCCACCGGCAGAGATCAGCCCCAGCATTTT. Protein product: CASSPTGRDQPQHF.

This chain links TRBV7-2 with TRBJ1-1; a weak D match, TRBD1 (5 bases). The CDR3 has 15 amino acids. With 5 bases removed from V and 4 bases from J, the gap between germline ends came to 17 bases. Germline-derived CDR1 and CDR2 are SGHTA and FQGNSA. The CDR3: CASSLGTIRGTEAFF. The DNA of the CDR3 is TGTGCCAGCAGCCTTGGGACGATTCGGGGCACTGAAGCTTTCTTT.

A single count supports this clone. The chain recombines TRBV7-9 with TRBJ2-7; D ambiguous. Per the germline V gene, CDR1 is SEHNR and CDR2 is FQNEAQ (reference sequence). The V end was cut by 1 base, the J end by 0 bases, with 7 bases between. This CDR3 is 14 amino acids long. The CDR3 loop is CASSLGSSSYEQYF. DNA for the CDR3: TGTGCCAGCAGCTTAGGATCGAGCTCCTACGAGCAGTACTTC.